Detailed here is one T cell receptor beta chain. CDR1 is SGHAT, CDR2 FQNNGV, per germline. This CDR3 is 18 amino acids long. Trimming cost V 5 bases and J 5 bases; bases outside gene matches: 16. Molecular barcoding with unique molecular identifiers was used for the TCRbeta library. TCRdb used MiXCR to reprocess the PCR reads, holding one entry per CDR3 protein. Among about 610,000 distinct CDR3 sequences listed, more than 9% were seen once. This sample is part of a study of T-cell reconstitution after alpha-beta-depleted transplantation in children. The source is a human donor who donated a stem cell graft to a child with acute myeloid leukemia. Material: PBMCs from the stem cell graft donor, obtained from the stem cell graft. The chain has TRBV11-2 and TRBJ2-1, with TRBD2 identical over 9 bases. Here the CDR3 reads CASSRNAGGRVSHNEQFF. CDR3 nucleotide sequence: TGTGCCAGCAGCCGCAATGCCGGCGGGAGGGTTTCCCACAATGAGCAGTTCTTC.